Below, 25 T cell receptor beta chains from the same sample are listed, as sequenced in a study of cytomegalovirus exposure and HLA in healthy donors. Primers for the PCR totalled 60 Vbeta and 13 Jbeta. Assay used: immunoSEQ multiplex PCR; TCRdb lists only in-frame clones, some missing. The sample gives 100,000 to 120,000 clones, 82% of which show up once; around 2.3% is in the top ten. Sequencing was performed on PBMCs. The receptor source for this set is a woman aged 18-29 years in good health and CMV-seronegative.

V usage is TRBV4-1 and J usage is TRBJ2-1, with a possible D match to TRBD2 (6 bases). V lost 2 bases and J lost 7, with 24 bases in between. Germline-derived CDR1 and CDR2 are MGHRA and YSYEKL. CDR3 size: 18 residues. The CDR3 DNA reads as TGCGCCAGCAGCCAAACCGAATTGACTAGGTTCCCAAATAATGAGCAGTTCTTC. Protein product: CASSQTELTRFPNNEQFF.

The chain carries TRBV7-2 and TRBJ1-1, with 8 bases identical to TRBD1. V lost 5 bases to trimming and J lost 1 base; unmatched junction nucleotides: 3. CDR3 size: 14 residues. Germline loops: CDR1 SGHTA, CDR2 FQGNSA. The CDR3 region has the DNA TGTGCCAGCAGCATGGGACAGGCGAACACTGAAGCTTTCTTT. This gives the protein CASSMGQANTEAFF.

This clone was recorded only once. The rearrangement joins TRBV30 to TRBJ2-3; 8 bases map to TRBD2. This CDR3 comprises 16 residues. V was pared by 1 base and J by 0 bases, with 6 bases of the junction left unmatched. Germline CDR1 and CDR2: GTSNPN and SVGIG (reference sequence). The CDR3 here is CAWSASGGLSTDTQYF. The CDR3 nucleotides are TGTGCCTGGAGTGCAAGCGGGGGCCTAAGCACAGATACGCAGTATTTT.

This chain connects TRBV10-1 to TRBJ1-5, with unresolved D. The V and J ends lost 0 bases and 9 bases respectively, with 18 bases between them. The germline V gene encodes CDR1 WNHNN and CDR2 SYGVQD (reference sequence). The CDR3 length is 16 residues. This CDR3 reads CASSESPDRRGSPQHF. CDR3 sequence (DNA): TGCGCCAGCAGTGAGTCGCCGGACCGCCGCGGGTCGCCCCAGCATTTT.

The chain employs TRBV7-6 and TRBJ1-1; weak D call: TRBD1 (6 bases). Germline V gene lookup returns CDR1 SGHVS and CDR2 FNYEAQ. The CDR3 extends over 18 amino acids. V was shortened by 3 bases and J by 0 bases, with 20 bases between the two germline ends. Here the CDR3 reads CASSFIQGPLTMNTEAFF. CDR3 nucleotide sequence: TGTGCCAGCAGCTTTATCCAGGGGCCCCTAACCATGAACACTGAAGCTTTCTTT. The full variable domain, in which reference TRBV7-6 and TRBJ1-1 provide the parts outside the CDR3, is GAGVSQSPRYKVTKRGQDVALRCDPISGHVSLYWYRQALGQGPEFLTYFNYEAQQDKSGLPNDRFSAERPEGSISTLTIQRTEQRDSAMYRCASSFIQGPLTMNTEAFFGQGTRLTVV.

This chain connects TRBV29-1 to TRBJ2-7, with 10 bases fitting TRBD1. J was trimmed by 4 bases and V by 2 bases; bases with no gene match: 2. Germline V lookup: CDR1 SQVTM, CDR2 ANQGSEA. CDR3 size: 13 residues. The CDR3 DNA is TGCAGCGTTGAAAGGGACAGGGGTTACGAGCAGTACTTC. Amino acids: CSVERDRGYEQYF.

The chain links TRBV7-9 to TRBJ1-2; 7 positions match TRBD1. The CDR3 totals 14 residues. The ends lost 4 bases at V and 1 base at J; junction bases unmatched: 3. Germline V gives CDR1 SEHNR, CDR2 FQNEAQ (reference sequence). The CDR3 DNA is TGTGCCAGCAGCTCGGACAGGAGTAACTATGGCTACACCTTC. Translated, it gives CASSSDRSNYGYTF.

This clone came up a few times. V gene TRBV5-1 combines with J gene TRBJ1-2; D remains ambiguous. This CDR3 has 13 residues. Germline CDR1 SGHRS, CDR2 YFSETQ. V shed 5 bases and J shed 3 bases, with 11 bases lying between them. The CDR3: CASSGGGYYGYTF. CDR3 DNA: TGCGCCAGCAGTGGAGGCGGATACTATGGCTACACCTTC. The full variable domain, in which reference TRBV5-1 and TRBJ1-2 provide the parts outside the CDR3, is KAGVTQTPRYLIKTRGQQVTLSCSPISGHRSVSWYQQTPGQGLQFLFEYFSETQRNKGNFPGRFSGRQFSNSRSEMNVSTLELGDSALYLCASSGGGYYGYTFGSGTRLTVV.

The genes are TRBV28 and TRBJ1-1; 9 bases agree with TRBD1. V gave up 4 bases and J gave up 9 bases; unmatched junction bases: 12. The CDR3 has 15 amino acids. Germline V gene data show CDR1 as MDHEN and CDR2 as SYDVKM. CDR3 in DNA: TGTGCCAGCAGTTCATGGACAGGGGAAGGATTGCAAGCTTTCTTT. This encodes CASSSWTGEGLQAFF.

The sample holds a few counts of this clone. The CDR3 here is CASSGEIAEAFF. DNA for the CDR3: TGTGCCAGCAGCGGGGAGATTGCTGAAGCTTTCTTT. The chain recombines TRBV7-8 with TRBJ1-1; D unclear. The CDR3 sequence is 12 residues long. The germline V gene has CDR1 SGHVS and CDR2 FQNEAQ. The ends were cut back, 5 bases at V and 6 bases at J, with 10 bases in the middle.

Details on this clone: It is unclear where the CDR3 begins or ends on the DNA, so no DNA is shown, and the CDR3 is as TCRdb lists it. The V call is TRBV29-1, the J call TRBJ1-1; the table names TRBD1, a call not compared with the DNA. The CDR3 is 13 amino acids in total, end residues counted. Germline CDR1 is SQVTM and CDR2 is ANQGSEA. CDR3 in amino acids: CSVGSGTGGFSFF.

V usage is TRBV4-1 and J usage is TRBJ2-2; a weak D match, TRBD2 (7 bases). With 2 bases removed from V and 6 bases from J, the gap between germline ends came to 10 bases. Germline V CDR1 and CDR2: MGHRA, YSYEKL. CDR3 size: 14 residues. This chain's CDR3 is CASSQREGAGELFF. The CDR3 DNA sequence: TGCGCCAGCAGCCAAAGGGAGGGGGCCGGGGAGCTGTTTTTT.

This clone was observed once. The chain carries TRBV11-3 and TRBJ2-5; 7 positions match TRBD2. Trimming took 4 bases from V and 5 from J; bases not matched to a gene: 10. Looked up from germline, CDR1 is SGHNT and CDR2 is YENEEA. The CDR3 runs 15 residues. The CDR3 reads CASSSKAGRWETQYF. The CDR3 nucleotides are TGTGCCAGCAGCTCGAAAGCGGGGCGCTGGGAGACCCAGTACTTC.

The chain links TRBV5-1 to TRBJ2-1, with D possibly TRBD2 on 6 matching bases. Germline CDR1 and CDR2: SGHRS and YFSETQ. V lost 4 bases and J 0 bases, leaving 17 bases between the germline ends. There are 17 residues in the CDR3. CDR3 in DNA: TGCGCCAGCAGCGGCTCAACTAGCTCCAGCTCCTACAATGAGCAGTTCTTC. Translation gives CASSGSTSSSSYNEQFF.

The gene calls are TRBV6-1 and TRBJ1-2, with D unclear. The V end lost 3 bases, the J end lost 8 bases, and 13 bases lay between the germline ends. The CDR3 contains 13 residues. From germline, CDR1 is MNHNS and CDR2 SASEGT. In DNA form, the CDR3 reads TGTGCCAGCAGTGATGAGGGAAGAGGCGGCTACACCTTC. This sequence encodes CASSDEGRGGYTF.

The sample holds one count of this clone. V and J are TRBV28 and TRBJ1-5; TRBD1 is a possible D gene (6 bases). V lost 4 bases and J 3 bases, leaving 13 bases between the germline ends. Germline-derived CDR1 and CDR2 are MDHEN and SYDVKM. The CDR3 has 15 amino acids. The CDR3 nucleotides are TGTGCCAGCAGTTCCACGGACAGCCCCAATCAGCCCCAGCATTTT. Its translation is CASSSTDSPNQPQHF. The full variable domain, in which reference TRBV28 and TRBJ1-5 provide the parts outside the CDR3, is DVKVTQSSRYLVKRTGEKVFLECVQDMDHENMFWYRQDPGLGLRLIYFSYDVKMKEKGDIPEGYSVSREKKERFSLILESASTNQTSMYLCASSSTDSPNQPQHFGDGTRLSIL.

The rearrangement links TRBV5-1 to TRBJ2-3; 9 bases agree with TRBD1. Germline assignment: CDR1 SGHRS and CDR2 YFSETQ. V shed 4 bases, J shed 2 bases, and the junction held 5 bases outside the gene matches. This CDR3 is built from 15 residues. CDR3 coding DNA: TGCGCCAGCAGCAGAAGGACAGGGGACACAGATACGCAGTATTTT. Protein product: CASSRRTGDTDTQYF.

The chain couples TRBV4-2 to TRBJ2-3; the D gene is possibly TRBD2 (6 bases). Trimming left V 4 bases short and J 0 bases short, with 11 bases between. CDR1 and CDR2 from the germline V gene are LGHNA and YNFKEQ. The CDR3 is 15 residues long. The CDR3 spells CASSPPSASTDTQYF. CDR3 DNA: TGTGCCAGCAGCCCCCCTAGCGCTAGCACAGATACGCAGTATTTT.

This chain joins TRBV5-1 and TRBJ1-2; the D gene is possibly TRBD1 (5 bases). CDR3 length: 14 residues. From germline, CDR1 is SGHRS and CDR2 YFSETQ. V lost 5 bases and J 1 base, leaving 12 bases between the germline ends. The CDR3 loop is CASRTSTDNYGYTF. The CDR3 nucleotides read TGCGCCAGCAGAACATCGACAGATAACTATGGCTACACCTTC.

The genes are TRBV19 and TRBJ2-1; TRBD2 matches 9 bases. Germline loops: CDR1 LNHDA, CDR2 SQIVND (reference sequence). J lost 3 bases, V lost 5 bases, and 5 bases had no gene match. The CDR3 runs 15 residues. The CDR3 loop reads CASSLGLANYNEQFF. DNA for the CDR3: TGTGCCAGTAGTCTCGGACTAGCGAACTACAATGAGCAGTTCTTC.

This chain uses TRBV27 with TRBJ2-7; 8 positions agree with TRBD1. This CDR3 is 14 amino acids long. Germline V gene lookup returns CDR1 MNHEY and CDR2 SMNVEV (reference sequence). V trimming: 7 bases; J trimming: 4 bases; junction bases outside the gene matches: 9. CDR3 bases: TGTGCCAGCACAGGGGGACAGGCTCCTTACGAGCAGTACTTC. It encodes CASTGGQAPYEQYF.

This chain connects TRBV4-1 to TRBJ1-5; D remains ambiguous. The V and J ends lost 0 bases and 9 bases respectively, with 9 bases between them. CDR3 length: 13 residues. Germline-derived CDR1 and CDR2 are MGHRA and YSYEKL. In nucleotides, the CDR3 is TGCGCCAGCAGCCAAGATGTAGCCCGGCCCCAGCATTTT. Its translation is CASSQDVARPQHF.

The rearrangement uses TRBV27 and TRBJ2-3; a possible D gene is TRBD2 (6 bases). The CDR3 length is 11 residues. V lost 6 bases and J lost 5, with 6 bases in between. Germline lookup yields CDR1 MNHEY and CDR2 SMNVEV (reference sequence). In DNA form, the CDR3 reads TGTGCCAGCAGGGGAGGAGATACGCAGTATTTT. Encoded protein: CASRGGDTQYF.

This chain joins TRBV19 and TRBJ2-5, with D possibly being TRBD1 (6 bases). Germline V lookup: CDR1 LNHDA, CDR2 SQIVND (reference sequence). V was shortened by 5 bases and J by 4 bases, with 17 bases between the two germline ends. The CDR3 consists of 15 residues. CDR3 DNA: TGTGCCAGTAGTTCCCAACAGGGAAACCGAGAGACCCAGTACTTC. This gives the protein CASSSQQGNRETQYF.

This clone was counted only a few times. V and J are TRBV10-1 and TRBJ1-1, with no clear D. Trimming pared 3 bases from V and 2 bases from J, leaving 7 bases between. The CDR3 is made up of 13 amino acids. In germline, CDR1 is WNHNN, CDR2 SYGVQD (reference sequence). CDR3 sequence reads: CASSESGNTEAFF. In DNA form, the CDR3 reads TGCGCCAGCAGTGAATCGGGTAACACTGAAGCTTTCTTT.